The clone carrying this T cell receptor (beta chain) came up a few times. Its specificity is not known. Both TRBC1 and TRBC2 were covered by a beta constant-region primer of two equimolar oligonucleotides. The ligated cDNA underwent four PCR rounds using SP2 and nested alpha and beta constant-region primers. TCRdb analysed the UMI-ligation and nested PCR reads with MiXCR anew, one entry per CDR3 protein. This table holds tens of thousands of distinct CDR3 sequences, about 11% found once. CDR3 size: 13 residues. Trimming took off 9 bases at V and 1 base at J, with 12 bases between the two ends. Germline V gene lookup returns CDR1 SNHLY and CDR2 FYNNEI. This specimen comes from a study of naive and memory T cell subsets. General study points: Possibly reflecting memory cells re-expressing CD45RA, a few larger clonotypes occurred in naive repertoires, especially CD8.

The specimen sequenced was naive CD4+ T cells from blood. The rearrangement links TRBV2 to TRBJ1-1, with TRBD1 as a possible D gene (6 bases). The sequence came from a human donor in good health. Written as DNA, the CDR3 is TGTGCCAGTCTGGACAGTTCGAACACTGAAGCTTTCTTT. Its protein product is CASLDSSNTEAFF.